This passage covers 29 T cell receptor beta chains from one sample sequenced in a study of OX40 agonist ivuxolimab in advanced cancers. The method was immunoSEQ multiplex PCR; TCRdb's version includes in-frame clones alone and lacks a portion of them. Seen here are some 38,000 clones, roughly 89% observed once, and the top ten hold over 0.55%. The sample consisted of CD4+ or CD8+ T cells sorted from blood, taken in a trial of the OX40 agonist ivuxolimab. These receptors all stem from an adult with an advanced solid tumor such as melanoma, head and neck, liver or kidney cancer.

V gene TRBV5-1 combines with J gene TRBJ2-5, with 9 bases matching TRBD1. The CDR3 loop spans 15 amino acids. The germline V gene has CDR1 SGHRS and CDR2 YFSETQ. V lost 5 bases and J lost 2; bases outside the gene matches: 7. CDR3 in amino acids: CASRGGTGYQETQYF. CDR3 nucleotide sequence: TGCGCCAGCAGGGGAGGGACAGGGTATCAAGAGACCCAGTACTTC.

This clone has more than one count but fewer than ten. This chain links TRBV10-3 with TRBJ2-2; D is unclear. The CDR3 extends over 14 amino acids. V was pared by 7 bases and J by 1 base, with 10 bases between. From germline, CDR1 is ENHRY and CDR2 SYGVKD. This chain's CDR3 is CAITVSGNTGELFF. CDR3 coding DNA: TGTGCCATCACGGTTTCGGGGAACACCGGGGAGCTGTTTTTT.

The CDR3 DNA follows: TGTGCCAGTAGTTCCGGGGACAGGGACGGCTCACCCCTCCACTTT. Residues: CASSSGDRDGSPLHF. This chain links TRBV19 with TRBJ1-6, with TRBD1 identical over 9 bases. From germline, CDR1 is LNHDA and CDR2 SQIVND (reference sequence). Trimming cost V 5 bases and J 10 bases; bases outside gene matches: 9. This CDR3 is 15 amino acids long.

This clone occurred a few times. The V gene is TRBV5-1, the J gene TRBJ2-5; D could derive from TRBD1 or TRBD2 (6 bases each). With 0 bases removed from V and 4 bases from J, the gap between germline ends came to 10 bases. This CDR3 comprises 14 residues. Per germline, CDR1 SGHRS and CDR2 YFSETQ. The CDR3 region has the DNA TGCGCCAGCAGCTTGGTGGAGGGGGTAGAGACCCAGTACTTC. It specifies CASSLVEGVETQYF.

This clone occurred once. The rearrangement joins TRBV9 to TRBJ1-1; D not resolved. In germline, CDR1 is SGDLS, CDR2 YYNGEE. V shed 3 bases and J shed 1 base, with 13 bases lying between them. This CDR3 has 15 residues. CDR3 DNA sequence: TGTGCCAGCAGCGCGACCGTAACGGGGAACACTGAAGCTTTCTTT. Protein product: CASSATVTGNTEAFF.

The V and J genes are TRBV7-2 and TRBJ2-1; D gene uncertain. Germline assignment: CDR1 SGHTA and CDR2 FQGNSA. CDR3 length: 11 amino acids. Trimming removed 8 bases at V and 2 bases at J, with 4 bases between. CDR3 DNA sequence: TGTGCCAGCCGGGCCTACAATGAGCAGTTCTTC. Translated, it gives CASRAYNEQFF.

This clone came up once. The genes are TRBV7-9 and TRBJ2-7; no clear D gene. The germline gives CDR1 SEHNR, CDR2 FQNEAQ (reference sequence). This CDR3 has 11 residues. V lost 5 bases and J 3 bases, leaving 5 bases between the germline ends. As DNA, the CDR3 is TGTGCCAGCAGCCTGTTCTACGAGCAGTACTTC. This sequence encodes CASSLFYEQYF.

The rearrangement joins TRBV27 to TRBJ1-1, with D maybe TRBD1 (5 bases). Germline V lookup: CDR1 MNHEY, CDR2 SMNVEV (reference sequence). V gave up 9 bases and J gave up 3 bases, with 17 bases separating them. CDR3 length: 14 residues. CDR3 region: CASRRGVIDTEAFF. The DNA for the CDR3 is TGTGCCAGTCGGAGAGGGGTAATTGACACTGAAGCTTTCTTT.

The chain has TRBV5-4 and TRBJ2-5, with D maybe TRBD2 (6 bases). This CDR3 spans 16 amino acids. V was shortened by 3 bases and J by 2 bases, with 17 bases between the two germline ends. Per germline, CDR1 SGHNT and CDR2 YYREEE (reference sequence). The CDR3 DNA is TGTGCCAGCAGCTCCGGGAGTTACCAACGTCAAGAGACCCAGTACTTC. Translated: CASSSGSYQRQETQYF.

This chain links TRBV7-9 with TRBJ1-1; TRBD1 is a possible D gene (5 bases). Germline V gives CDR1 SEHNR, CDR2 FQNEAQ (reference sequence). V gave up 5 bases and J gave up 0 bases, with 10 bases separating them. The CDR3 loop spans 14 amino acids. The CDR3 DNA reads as TGTGCCAGCAGCACCGGGACCTTGAACACTGAAGCTTTCTTT. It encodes CASSTGTLNTEAFF.

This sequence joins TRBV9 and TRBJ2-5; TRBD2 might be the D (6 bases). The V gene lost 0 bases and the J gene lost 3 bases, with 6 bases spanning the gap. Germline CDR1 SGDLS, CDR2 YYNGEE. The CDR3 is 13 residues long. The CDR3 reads CASSVGGEETQYF. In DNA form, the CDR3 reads TGTGCCAGCAGCGTAGGGGGGGAAGAGACCCAGTACTTC.

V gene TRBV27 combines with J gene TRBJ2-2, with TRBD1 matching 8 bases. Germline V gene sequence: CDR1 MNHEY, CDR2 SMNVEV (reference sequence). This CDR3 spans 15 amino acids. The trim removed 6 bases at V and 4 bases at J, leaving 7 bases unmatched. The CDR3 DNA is TGTGCCAGCAGATCGGACAGGGTGGCCACCGGGGAGCTGTTTTTT. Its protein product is CASRSDRVATGELFF.

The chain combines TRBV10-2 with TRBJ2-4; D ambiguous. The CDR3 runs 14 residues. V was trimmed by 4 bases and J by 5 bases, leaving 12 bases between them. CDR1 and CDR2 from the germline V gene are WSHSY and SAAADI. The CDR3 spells CASSGTRTQNIQYF. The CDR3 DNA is TGCGCCAGCAGTGGGACCAGGACGCAAAACATTCAGTACTTC.

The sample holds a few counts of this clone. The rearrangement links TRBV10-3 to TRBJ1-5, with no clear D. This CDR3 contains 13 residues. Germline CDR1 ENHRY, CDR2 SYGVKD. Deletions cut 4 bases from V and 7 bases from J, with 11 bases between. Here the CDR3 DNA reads TGTGCCATCAGTGTCCAGGAAAGGCAGCCCCAGCATTTT. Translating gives CAISVQERQPQHF.

The CDR3 region has the DNA TGCGCCAGCAGCTGGGGTCCCGGGACAGGGATGGTCACTGAAGCTTTCTTT. It is translated as CASSWGPGTGMVTEAFF. This sequence joins TRBV5-1 and TRBJ1-1; 9 bases line up with TRBD1. The CDR3 length is 17 residues. The V gene end was trimmed by 3 bases and the J gene end by 4 bases; junction bases not matched to a gene: 13. The germline gives CDR1 SGHRS, CDR2 YFSETQ.

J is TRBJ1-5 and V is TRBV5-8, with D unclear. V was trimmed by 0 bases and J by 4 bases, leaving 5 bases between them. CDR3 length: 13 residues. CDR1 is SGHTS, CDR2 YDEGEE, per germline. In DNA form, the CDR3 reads TGTGCCAGCAGCTTGGAGCAGAATCAGCCCCAGCATTTT. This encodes CASSLEQNQPQHF.

The CDR3 DNA is TGTGCCAGCAGTCCGGGACTAGCTGCAGATACGCAGTATTTT. Translation: CASSPGLAADTQYF. The chain is built from TRBV6-5 and TRBJ2-3; 9 bases line up with TRBD2. The CDR3 loop spans 14 amino acids. From germline, CDR1 is MNHEY and CDR2 SVGAGI. V was clipped by 5 bases and J by 4 bases; unmatched bases: 4.

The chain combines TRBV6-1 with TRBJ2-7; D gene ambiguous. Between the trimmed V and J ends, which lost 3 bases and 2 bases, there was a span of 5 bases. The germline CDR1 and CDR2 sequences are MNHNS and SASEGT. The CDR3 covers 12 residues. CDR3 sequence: CASSDGTYEQYF. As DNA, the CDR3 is TGTGCCAGCAGTGACGGAACCTACGAGCAGTACTTC.

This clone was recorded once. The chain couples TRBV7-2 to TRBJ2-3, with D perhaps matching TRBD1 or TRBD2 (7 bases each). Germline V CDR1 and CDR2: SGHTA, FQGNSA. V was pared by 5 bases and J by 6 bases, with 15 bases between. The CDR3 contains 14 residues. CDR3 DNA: TGTGCCAGCAGCGCGACAGGGAGGGTGGATACGCAGTATTTT. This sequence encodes CASSATGRVDTQYF.

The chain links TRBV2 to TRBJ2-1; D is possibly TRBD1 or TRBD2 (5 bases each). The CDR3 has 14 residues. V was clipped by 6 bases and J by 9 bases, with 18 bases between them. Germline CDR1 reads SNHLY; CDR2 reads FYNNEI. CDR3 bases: TGTGCCAGCAGACCGGGACCACCCAAGGGTGAGCAGTTCTTC. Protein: CASRPGPPKGEQFF. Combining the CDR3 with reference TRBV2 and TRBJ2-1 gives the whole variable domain EPEVTQTPSHQVTQMGQEVILRCVPISNHLYFYWYRQILGQKVEFLVSFYNNEISEKSEIFDDQFSVERPDGSNFTLKIRSTKLEDSAMYFCASRPGPPKGEQFFGPGTRLTVL.

This chain's CDR3 is CASSLEVGKGTEAFF. The CDR3, as DNA: TGCGCCAGCAGCTTGGAGGTAGGGAAGGGCACTGAAGCTTTCTTT. V and J are TRBV5-1 and TRBJ1-1, with D unclear. Germline CDR1 reads SGHRS; CDR2 reads YFSETQ. V dropped 0 bases and J dropped 4 bases, with 13 bases sitting between them. This CDR3 spans 15 amino acids. Using reference TRBV5-1 and TRBJ1-1 for the parts outside the CDR3, the full variable domain is KAGVTQTPRYLIKTRGQQVTLSCSPISGHRSVSWYQQTPGQGLQFLFEYFSETQRNKGNFPGRFSGRQFSNSRSEMNVSTLELGDSALYLCASSLEVGKGTEAFFGQGTRLTVV.

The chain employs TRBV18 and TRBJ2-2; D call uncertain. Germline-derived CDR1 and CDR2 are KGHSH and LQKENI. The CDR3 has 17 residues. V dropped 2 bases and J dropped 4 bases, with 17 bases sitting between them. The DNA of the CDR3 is TGTGCCAGCTCACCAAGTCTTCCCCGCATATCCACCGGGGAGCTGTTTTTT. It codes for CASSPSLPRISTGELFF.

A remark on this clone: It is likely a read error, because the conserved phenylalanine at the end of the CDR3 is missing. The CDR3 loop reads CAWSVGGGLILLRTPLHL. The DNA of the CDR3 is TGTGCCTGGAGTGTTGGAGGGGGCTTGATCTTGTTACGGACACCCCTCCACCTT. The chain employs TRBV30 and TRBJ1-6; 7 bases map to TRBD1. Germline V lookup: CDR1 GTSNPN, CDR2 SVGIG (reference sequence). Trimming cost V 0 bases and J 11 bases; bases outside gene matches: 19. The CDR3 is 18 amino acids.

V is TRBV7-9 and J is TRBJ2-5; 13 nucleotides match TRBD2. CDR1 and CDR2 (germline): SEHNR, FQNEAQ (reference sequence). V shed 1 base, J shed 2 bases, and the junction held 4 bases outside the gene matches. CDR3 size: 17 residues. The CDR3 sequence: CASSLGGTSGIQETQYF. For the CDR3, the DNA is TGTGCCAGCAGCTTAGGTGGGACTAGCGGGATTCAAGAGACCCAGTACTTC.

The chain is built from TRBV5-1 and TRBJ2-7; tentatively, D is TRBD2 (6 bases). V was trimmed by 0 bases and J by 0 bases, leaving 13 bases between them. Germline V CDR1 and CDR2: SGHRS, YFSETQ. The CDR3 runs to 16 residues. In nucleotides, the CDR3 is TGCGCCAGCAGCTTGGCCTTAAGGGGAGGCTCCTACGAGCAGTACTTC. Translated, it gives CASSLALRGGSYEQYF.

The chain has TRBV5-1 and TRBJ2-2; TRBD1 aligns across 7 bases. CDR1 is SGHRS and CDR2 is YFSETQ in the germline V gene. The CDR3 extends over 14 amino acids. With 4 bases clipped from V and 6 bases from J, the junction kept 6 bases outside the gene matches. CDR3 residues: CASSVTGKAGELFF. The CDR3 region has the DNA TGCGCCAGCAGCGTGACAGGGAAGGCCGGGGAGCTGTTTTTT.

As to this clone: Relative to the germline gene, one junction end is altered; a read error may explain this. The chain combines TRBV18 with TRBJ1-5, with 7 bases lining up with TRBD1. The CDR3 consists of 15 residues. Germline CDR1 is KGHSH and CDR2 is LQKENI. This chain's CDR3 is CASSPTGTNNQLQHF. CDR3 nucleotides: TGTGCCAGCTCACCGACAGGGACAAACAATCAGCTCCAGCATTTT.

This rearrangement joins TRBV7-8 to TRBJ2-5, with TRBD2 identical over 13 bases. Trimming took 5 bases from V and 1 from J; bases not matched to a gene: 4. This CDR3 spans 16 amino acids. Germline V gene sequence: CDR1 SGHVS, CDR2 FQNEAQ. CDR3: CASSTRLAGGQETQYF. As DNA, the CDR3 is TGTGCCAGCAGCACCCGACTAGCGGGGGGCCAAGAGACCCAGTACTTC.

Written as DNA, the CDR3 is TGTGCCAGCAGCTTAGTCCGGCCAGGGGGCTACAATGAGCAGTTCTTC. It translates to CASSLVRPGGYNEQFF. The chain is built from TRBV11-3 and TRBJ2-1; 7 bases match TRBD1. The CDR3 extends over 16 amino acids. Trimming took 1 base from V and 3 from J; bases not matched to a gene: 6. Germline loops: CDR1 SGHNT, CDR2 YENEEA.